Listed below are T cell receptor beta chains from one sample, sequenced in a study of radiotherapy plus CTLA-4 blockade in lung cancer. Data came from immunoSEQ multiplex PCR; TCRdb stores just in-frame clones and leaves some out. This repertoire shows 71,000 or so clones, around 86% found once; its top ten account for roughly 0.95%. The sequencing used peripheral blood, collected from a patient treated with radiotherapy plus ipilimumab. All receptors derive from a human donor with non-small cell lung cancer who had stable disease on radiotherapy plus ipilimumab. CDR3s include the opening cysteine and the closing phenylalanine or tryptophan. A D gene is named only where the DNA matches it firmly. Some rows mark clone size as missing; the rest say once, few, many or name a class of expanded clone.

DNA	CDR3	size	V	D	J
TGTGCCAGCAGCTTAGAATTGACAGGGAATGAGCAGTTCTTC	CASSLELTGNEQFF	NA	TRBV11-2	TRBD1	TRBJ2-1
TGTGCCAGCAGCACGGACAGGAGCACCTATGGCTACACCTTC	CASSTDRSTYGYTF	NA	TRBV7-9	TRBD1	TRBJ1-2
TGTGCCAGCAAGGGTGTTGGGGGAACCTACGAGCAGTACTTC	CASKGVGGTYEQYF	NA	TRBV27	NA	TRBJ2-7
TGTGCCAGCTCACCACCCCCGATCCCGGAGACCCAGTACTTC	CASSPPPIPETQYF	NA	TRBV18	NA	TRBJ2-5
TGTGCCAGCAGTTTCGGGGCCAGGGGAAACACCATATATTTT	CASSFGARGNTIYF	few	TRBV28	NA	TRBJ1-3
TGTGCCAGCAGCTTAGAGACTGGTGACTCACCCCTCCACTTT	CASSLETGDSPLHF	few	TRBV7-9	NA	TRBJ1-6
TGTGCCAGCAGTGAAGAGGTACGATCCTACAATGAGCAGTTCTTC	CASSEEVRSYNEQFF	NA	TRBV6-1	NA	TRBJ2-1
TGTGCCAGTAGTCCTGGGGACAGGGGGATCATGAACACTGAAGCTTTCTTT	CASSPGDRGIMNTEAFF	NA	TRBV19	TRBD1	TRBJ1-1
TGTGCCAGCAGTGTATACAGTGTTCCTAACTATGGCTACACCTTC	CASSVYSVPNYGYTF	once	TRBV27	NA	TRBJ1-2
TGTGCCAGCAGCTTTGGGACAGGAGTTTCACCCCTCCACTTT	CASSFGTGVSPLHF	NA	TRBV13	TRBD1	TRBJ1-6
TGTGCCAGCAGTGAATTACAGACCCTTTCCTACGAGCAGTACTTC	CASSELQTLSYEQYF	few	TRBV6-1	NA	TRBJ2-7
TGTGCCAGCAGTCTGGACAGGGGTAATTCACCCCTCCACTTT	CASSLDRGNSPLHF	NA	TRBV6-5	TRBD1	TRBJ1-6
TGTGCCAGCAGCAAAGTTCGTTTAGGGACAGGGGGCCTCCTCACTAATACGCAGTATTTT	CASSKVRLGTGGLLTNTQYF	NA	TRBV21-1	NA	TRBJ2-3
TGTGCCAGCACCGACAAAGGGGGGAGCTCCTACAATGAGCAGTTCTTC	CASTDKGGSSYNEQFF	NA	TRBV6-6	NA	TRBJ2-1
TGTGCCAGTAGGGCCAGCGGGAGTCGTCGGTTCTTC	CASRASGSRRFF	NA	TRBV19	TRBD2	TRBJ2-1
TGTGCCAGCAGTGGGGACAGGTTCTCTGGAAACACCATATATTTT	CASSGDRFSGNTIYF	NA	TRBV6-1	TRBD1	TRBJ1-3
TGTGCCAGCAGCTTGGTTTACGCGGGAGGGCCGGGGAGGCAAGAGACCCAGTACTTC	CASSLVYAGGPGRQETQYF	once	TRBV5-4	TRBD2	TRBJ2-5
TGCGCCAGCAGAACGCCGGGACAGGGGTCTGGCTACACCTTC	CASRTPGQGSGYTF	NA	TRBV4-1	TRBD1	TRBJ1-2
TGTGCCAGCAGTGACACAGGGGGGGGTTACAATGAGCAGTTCTTC	CASSDTGGGYNEQFF	NA	TRBV7-6	NA	TRBJ2-1
TGTGCCAGCTCACCGTCTCAGGGGCTCTACTCCTACGAGCAGTACTTC	CASSPSQGLYSYEQYF	NA	TRBV18	NA	TRBJ2-7
TGTGCCAGCAGCAAAGGGGTTAGCGGGAGAGGGTCCTACAATGAGCAGTTCTTC	CASSKGVSGRGSYNEQFF	once	TRBV21-1	NA	TRBJ2-1
TGTGCCAGCAGCTTAACAAGGGGTGCCACTGAAGCTTTCTTT	CASSLTRGATEAFF	NA	TRBV7-3	NA	TRBJ1-1
TGTGCCAGCAGTGACAGGGTCGGAGATACGCAGTATTTT	CASSDRVGDTQYF	NA	TRBV6-1	NA	TRBJ2-3
TGTGCCAGCAGCGTAGGGACAGGGGTGGGTAATGAAAAACTGTTTTTT	CASSVGTGVGNEKLFF	NA	TRBV9	TRBD1	TRBJ1-4
TGCGCCAGCAGCTTAGGCCTAGCGGGATCCTACGAGCAGTACTTC	CASSLGLAGSYEQYF	once	TRBV5-1	TRBD2	TRBJ2-7
TGTGCCAGCAGGGACTTATCGGAAACTGAAGCTTTCTTT	CASRDLSETEAFF	NA	TRBV4-2	NA	TRBJ1-1
TGTGCCAGCAGGATAGCGAAAGAGACCCAGTACTTC	CASRIAKETQYF	NA	TRBV28	NA	TRBJ2-5
TGCAGCGTTAGACTAGAGCGTGAGACCCAGTACTTC	CSVRLERETQYF	NA	TRBV29-1	NA	TRBJ2-5
TGCGCCAGCAGCCAAGATATGGGTACGGCCAACGTCCTGACTTTC	CASSQDMGTANVLTF	NA	TRBV4-1	NA	TRBJ2-6
TGTGCCAGTACGGCGGGGGGCAATGAGCAGTTCTTC	CASTAGGNEQFF	NA	TRBV7-6	TRBD2	TRBJ2-1
TGTGCCAGCAAGAAGTTTTTCCTAGCGGGAGACTACGAGCAGTACTTC	CASKKFFLAGDYEQYF	NA	TRBV2	TRBD2	TRBJ2-7
TGTGCCAGCAGCTTAGCCAGGGATTATGGCTACACCTTC	CASSLARDYGYTF	NA	TRBV5-8	NA	TRBJ1-2
TGTGCCACCAGCATTAGCGTGACCTACGAGCAGTACTTC	CATSISVTYEQYF	NA	TRBV28	NA	TRBJ2-7
TGTGCCAGCAGTTCGTCGACGGCGGGGGGCTACACCTTC	CASSSSTAGGYTF	NA	TRBV7-2	NA	TRBJ1-2
TGTGCCAGCAGCGCCTCCTTGGGGGGCTCTGGGGCCAACGTCCTGACTTTC	CASSASLGGSGANVLTF	few	TRBV7-9	NA	TRBJ2-6
TGTGCCAGCAGCTTCGGGGGGTCCTACGAGCAGTACTTC	CASSFGGSYEQYF	few	TRBV7-3	TRBD2	TRBJ2-7
TGTGCCAGCACCACCACCGTTCGGGGTTCTATACCCGGGGAGCTGTTTTTT	CASTTTVRGSIPGELFF	NA	TRBV11-3	NA	TRBJ2-2
TGTGCCAGCACCCGGTGGGGGGCTAATGAAAAACTGTTTTTT	CASTRWGANEKLFF	once	TRBV28	NA	TRBJ1-4
TGTGCCAGTAGTCCCAGGGACACCATTCGCTCCTACGAGCAGTACTTC	CASSPRDTIRSYEQYF	NA	TRBV19	NA	TRBJ2-7
TGTGCCAGCAGCCCCCTCCCCGGAACAGGACGCCATCTCGGAACCTACGAGCAGTACTTC	CASSPLPGTGRHLGTYEQYF	NA	TRBV27	NA	TRBJ2-7
TGTGCCAGCAGCTTGGAGGACCTCACCATATATTTT	CASSLEDLTIYF	once	TRBV5-5	NA	TRBJ1-3
TGTGCCAGCAGCGCCGAACCCGAAGAGAACGCCTACAATGAGCAGTTCTTC	CASSAEPEENAYNEQFF	NA	TRBV9	NA	TRBJ2-1
TGTGCCAGCAGCGTAAGTGGCGGGGTAAAAGAGACCCAGTACTTC	CASSVSGGVKETQYF	NA	TRBV9	NA	TRBJ2-5
TGTGCCAGCACCTTTTCCGGCATCCCGCCGACAGATACGCAGTATTTT	CASTFSGIPPTDTQYF	once	TRBV7-9	NA	TRBJ2-3
TGTGCCAGCAGCCTGGGCCGGGGCGGGGGGTACAATGAGCAGTTCTTC	CASSLGRGGGYNEQFF	NA	TRBV4-2	TRBD2	TRBJ2-1
TGTGCCTGGAGTGACGACAGAACTAACTATGGCTACACCTTC	CAWSDDRTNYGYTF	NA	TRBV30	NA	TRBJ1-2